This T cell receptor beta chain was identified in a study of blood T cell repertoires in COVID-19. Study overall: Italy, Spain and the United States were the sources of the convalescent and acute COVID-19 samples. The cDNA or gDNA used as material had been derived from T cells, B-cell-depleted T cells, or PBMCs.

Germline values: CDR1 LGHNA, CDR2 YNFKEQ. V lost 1 base, J lost 4 bases, and 3 bases stayed unmatched. The CDR3 covers 15 residues. Under the authors' procedure: The authors estimated nucleated cell counts from reference gene primer amplification. Clones were read by immunoSEQ multiplex PCR, and TCRdb kept only the in-frame ones, dropping some. V and J calls and clone size follow that table, whereas D and trimming were derived from the DNA. The sample consists of 35,000 to 50,000 clones, roughly 85% of them appearing once. This TCR was sampled from a man aged 55 to 70 with active COVID-19. Sequencing input: peripheral blood. This rearrangement joins TRBV4-2 to TRBJ2-5; 10 bases are a match to TRBD2. As DNA, the CDR3 is TGTGCCAGCAGCCAAGGGACTAGCGGTGGAGAGACCCAGTACTTC. It codes for CASSQGTSGGETQYF.